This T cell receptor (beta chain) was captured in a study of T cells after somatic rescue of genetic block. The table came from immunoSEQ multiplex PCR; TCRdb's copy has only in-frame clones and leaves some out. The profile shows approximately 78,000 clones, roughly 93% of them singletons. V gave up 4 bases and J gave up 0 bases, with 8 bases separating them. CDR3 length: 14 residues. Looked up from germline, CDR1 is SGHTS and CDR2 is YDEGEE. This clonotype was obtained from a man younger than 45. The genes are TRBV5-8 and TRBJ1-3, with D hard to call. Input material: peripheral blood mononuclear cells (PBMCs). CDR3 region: CASSRPSSGNTIYF. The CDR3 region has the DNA TGTGCCAGCAGCCGCCCTTCCTCTGGAAACACCATATATTTT.